Sequencing of this T cell receptor (beta chain) was carried out in a study of Tregs in tolerant kidney transplant recipients. Study as a whole: The nonmyeloablative bone marrow transplants came from related graft donors, with transient mixed chimerism.

The CDR3 spans 11 residues. The germline V and J ends were trimmed by 2 bases and 10 bases, with 6 bases remaining between them. In germline, CDR1 is LGHNT, CDR2 FRNRAP. Comment on this clone: Its specificity is not known.

TCRdb's copy holds only in-frame clones and misses some; the assay was immunoSEQ multiplex PCR. This table holds 60,000 to 70,000 clones, more than 90% found once. Overall study results and limits: Nucleotide sequences could not be compared across some patients' samples due to primer changes. Few patients were studied, so findings need validation in larger groups.

Thawed PBMCs were FACS-sorted into unstimulated CD4+CD25+CD127- regulatory T cells, CD4+CD25- non-regulatory cells, CD4 and CD8 cells. The chain carries TRBV12-5 and TRBJ2-1; the D is unclear. This TCR was sampled from a human donor who received a combined kidney and bone marrow transplant. Sequencing used CD8+ T cells from blood, obtained before the transplant. The CDR3 spells CASGLIREQFF. CDR3 DNA: TGTGCTAGTGGTTTGATACGGGAGCAGTTCTTC.